Sequencing of this T cell receptor beta chain was carried out in a study of blood T cell repertoires in COVID-19. Overall study: Acute and convalescent COVID-19 specimens originated in the United States, Italy and Spain. PBMCs, B-cell-depleted T cells, or T cells were the source of the cDNA or gDNA that made up the material.

Germline assignment: CDR1 LGHNA and CDR2 YSLEER. Trimming removed 3 bases from V and 3 bases from J, with 17 bases in between. CDR3 size: 17 residues. Original data processing: Reference gene primer amplification yielded estimated nucleated cell counts. Clones were sequenced by immunoSEQ multiplex PCR, and TCRdb holds only the in-frame ones, with some missing. The V and J calls and clone size were taken over from that table, and D and trimming were inferred from the DNA. The data contain approximately 110,000 clones, around 80% of them singletons. Sequenced sample: peripheral blood. This clonotype originated in a human donor in a cohort sampled during active or convalescent COVID-19. The chain is built from TRBV4-3 and TRBJ2-2, with a possible D match to TRBD1 (6 bases). The DNA of the CDR3 is TGCGCCAGCAGCCAGACCAGGGGTTTCCTGGACACCGGGGAGCTGTTTTTT. This encodes CASSQTRGFLDTGELFF.